Listed below are T cell receptor beta chains from one sample, sequenced in a study of shared clonotypes between healthy human individuals. Here immunoSEQ multiplex PCR was the method, and the copy in TCRdb shows in-frame clones only, minus some. The data show 2 million to 2.5 million clones, 85% to 95% seen once. The sequenced material came from naive CD4+ T cells from PBMCs. The receptor set was obtained from a man between 18 and 29 years old in good health. Some clones in this sample may be carry-over from other donors' samples. Each CDR3 is given with its conserved first and last residue. Fields, in order: V gene, J gene, D gene, clone size, CDR3 DNA, CDR3 protein. D genes are given only for firm matches. A clone size is listed for some rows: how often the clone was seen (once, few, many), or a class if it is expanded.

v_gene: TRBV14
j_gene: TRBJ2-5
d_gene: -
abundance: -
CDR3nt: TGTGCCAGCAGCCAAGTCTGGGGCGCGATGTACTTC
CDR3aa: CASSQVWGAMYF

v_gene: TRBV14
j_gene: TRBJ1-2
d_gene: TRBD1
abundance: once
CDR3nt: TGTGCCAGCAGCCTTCGGACAGGGGGCACTGGCTACACCTTC
CDR3aa: CASSLRTGGTGYTF

v_gene: TRBV11-3
j_gene: TRBJ2-5
d_gene: -
abundance: -
CDR3nt: TGTGCCAGCAGCTTAACACGGCAAGAGACCCAGTACTTC
CDR3aa: CASSLTRQETQYF

v_gene: TRBV12-5
j_gene: TRBJ1-1
d_gene: -
abundance: -
CDR3nt: TGTGCTAGTGGTTTGGAGACCCCAGGCACTGAAGCTTTCTTT
CDR3aa: CASGLETPGTEAFF

v_gene: TRBV29-1
j_gene: TRBJ2-2
d_gene: -
abundance: once
CDR3nt: TGCAGCGTGACGGGGACAAGGAACACCGGGGAGCTGTTTTTT
CDR3aa: CSVTGTRNTGELFF

v_gene: TRBV5-4
j_gene: TRBJ1-1
d_gene: -
abundance: -
CDR3nt: TGTGCCAGCAGATTACTGCGGGGCAGCTTAGATTCTGAAGCTTTCTTT
CDR3aa: CASRLLRGSLDSEAFF

v_gene: TRBV11-1
j_gene: TRBJ2-5
d_gene: -
abundance: -
CDR3nt: TGTGCCAGCAGGCGGGCGGGCGCGGAGACCCAGTACTTC
CDR3aa: CASRRAGAETQYF

v_gene: TRBV28
j_gene: TRBJ2-1
d_gene: -
abundance: -
CDR3nt: TGTGCCAGCAACTTAAGGCCACAGGGAGGGAGTGAGCAGTTCTTC
CDR3aa: CASNLRPQGGSEQFF

v_gene: TRBV18
j_gene: TRBJ2-5
d_gene: -
abundance: -
CDR3nt: TGTGCCAGCTCCTTGTACCAAGAGACCCAGTACTTC
CDR3aa: CASSLYQETQYF

v_gene: TRBV11-2
j_gene: TRBJ1-1
d_gene: -
abundance: -
CDR3nt: TGTGCCAGCAGCCCAATGCCAGACCGCACTGAAGCTTTCTTT
CDR3aa: CASSPMPDRTEAFF

v_gene: TRBV5-4
j_gene: TRBJ2-5
d_gene: TRBD2
abundance: -
CDR3nt: TGTGCCAGCAGCCCTGGACTAGCGGGAGGTATAAGAGTAGAGACCCAGTACTTC
CDR3aa: CASSPGLAGGIRVETQYF

v_gene: TRBV28
j_gene: TRBJ2-3
d_gene: TRBD2
abundance: -
CDR3nt: TGTGCCAGCACCGGGGGGAGCACAGATACGCAGTATTTT
CDR3aa: CASTGGSTDTQYF

v_gene: TRBV2
j_gene: TRBJ2-3
d_gene: -
abundance: -
CDR3nt: TGTGCCAGCAGTGATATTTGGTTCACGCAGTATTTT
CDR3aa: CASSDIWFTQYF

v_gene: TRBV28
j_gene: TRBJ2-7
d_gene: -
abundance: -
CDR3nt: TGTGCCAGCAGTGAAAGTTACGAGCAGTACTTC
CDR3aa: CASSESYEQYF

v_gene: TRBV11-1
j_gene: TRBJ2-7
d_gene: TRBD2
abundance: -
CDR3nt: TGTGCCAGCAGCTATTCCTCAGGACTAGCCTACGAGCAGTACTTC
CDR3aa: CASSYSSGLAYEQYF

v_gene: TRBV7-9
j_gene: TRBJ1-2
d_gene: -
abundance: -
CDR3nt: TGTGCCAGCAGCCCCATTAGGAACTTTGAGAGCTACACCTTC
CDR3aa: CASSPIRNFESYTF

v_gene: TRBV30
j_gene: TRBJ2-7
d_gene: -
abundance: -
CDR3nt: TGTGCCTGGAGCTCCGGGGTCTCCTACGAGCAGTACTTC
CDR3aa: CAWSSGVSYEQYF

v_gene: TRBV6-1
j_gene: TRBJ2-3
d_gene: TRBD2
abundance: -
CDR3nt: TGTGCCAGCACCCTGCTAGCGGGCGCAGATACGCAGTATTTT
CDR3aa: CASTLLAGADTQYF

v_gene: TRBV29-1
j_gene: TRBJ1-2
d_gene: TRBD1
abundance: -
CDR3nt: TGCAGCGTTGGACAGGGTATAGGAGGAGCCTACACCTTC
CDR3aa: CSVGQGIGGAYTF

v_gene: TRBV9
j_gene: TRBJ1-1
d_gene: -
abundance: few
CDR3nt: TGTGCCAGCAGCGTAGGATGGGGTCTCCCGAACACTGAAGCTTTCTTT
CDR3aa: CASSVGWGLPNTEAFF

v_gene: TRBV29-1
j_gene: TRBJ2-7
d_gene: TRBD2
abundance: -
CDR3nt: TGCAGCGTTGAAGGCGGGACTAGCGCCCCCTACGAGCAGTACTTC
CDR3aa: CSVEGGTSAPYEQYF

v_gene: TRBV28
j_gene: TRBJ1-2
d_gene: -
abundance: -
CDR3nt: TGTGCCAGCAGTTCCCCAGGGCATGGCTACACCTTC
CDR3aa: CASSSPGHGYTF

v_gene: TRBV7-2
j_gene: TRBJ1-2
d_gene: TRBD1
abundance: -
CDR3nt: TGTGCCAGCAGCCCCTGGACAGGGGGCGCGGTGGGTTACACCTTC
CDR3aa: CASSPWTGGAVGYTF

v_gene: TRBV28
j_gene: TRBJ1-2
d_gene: -
abundance: -
CDR3nt: TGTGCCAGCAGTTTCCCGGGACGGATAAACTATGGCTACACCTTC
CDR3aa: CASSFPGRINYGYTF

v_gene: TRBV5-1
j_gene: TRBJ2-7
d_gene: TRBD2
abundance: -
CDR3nt: TGCGCCAGCACCCGACTAGCGGAGCCATACGAGCAGTACTTC
CDR3aa: CASTRLAEPYEQYF

v_gene: TRBV4-1
j_gene: TRBJ2-2
d_gene: -
abundance: -
CDR3nt: TGCGCCAGCAGCCTAGGGAGGTTCGCGGGGACCGGGGAGCTGTTTTTT
CDR3aa: CASSLGRFAGTGELFF

v_gene: TRBV30
j_gene: TRBJ2-7
d_gene: TRBD1
abundance: -
CDR3nt: TGTGCCTGGAGTCGTCCGGGACAGGGTCGGGACGAGCAGTACTTC
CDR3aa: CAWSRPGQGRDEQYF

v_gene: TRBV4-2
j_gene: TRBJ2-7
d_gene: -
abundance: -
CDR3nt: TGTGCCAGCAGCCAAGATTTGGGGCGGGCCCAATACGAGCAGTACTTC
CDR3aa: CASSQDLGRAQYEQYF

v_gene: TRBV5-1
j_gene: TRBJ2-3
d_gene: TRBD1
abundance: -
CDR3nt: TGCGCCAGCAGCCGAGGGACAGGCACAGATACGCAGTATTTT
CDR3aa: CASSRGTGTDTQYF

v_gene: TRBV19
j_gene: TRBJ2-7
d_gene: TRBD2
abundance: -
CDR3nt: TGTGCCAGTAGTATATATAGTCTAGCGGGACCCTACGAGCAGTACTTC
CDR3aa: CASSIYSLAGPYEQYF

v_gene: TRBV12-5
j_gene: TRBJ2-2
d_gene: -
abundance: -
CDR3nt: TGTGCTAGTGCCCTGGTGGGTAGCAGGGAGCTGTTTTTT
CDR3aa: CASALVGSRELFF

v_gene: TRBV28
j_gene: TRBJ1-2
d_gene: TRBD1
abundance: -
CDR3nt: TGTGCCAGCCGGACAGGGGCGGATGGCTACACCTTC
CDR3aa: CASRTGADGYTF

v_gene: TRBV7-2
j_gene: TRBJ1-4
d_gene: TRBD1
abundance: -
CDR3nt: TGTGCCAGCAGCGTGACAGGGAATAAGGAAAAACTGTTTTTT
CDR3aa: CASSVTGNKEKLFF

v_gene: TRBV7-3
j_gene: TRBJ2-7
d_gene: -
abundance: -
CDR3nt: TGTGCCAGCAGCTTAGCGCAGGGAGTCGAGCAGTACTTC
CDR3aa: CASSLAQGVEQYF

v_gene: TRBV2
j_gene: TRBJ1-2
d_gene: -
abundance: -
CDR3nt: TGTGCCAGCAGTCCCTTTTTTTATGGCTACACCTTC
CDR3aa: CASSPFFYGYTF

v_gene: TRBV11-2
j_gene: TRBJ2-1
d_gene: TRBD1
abundance: -
CDR3nt: TGTGCCAGCAGGTCCGGGACAGGGAGCTCCTACAATGAGCAGTTCTTC
CDR3aa: CASRSGTGSSYNEQFF

v_gene: TRBV4-3
j_gene: TRBJ2-7
d_gene: TRBD1
abundance: -
CDR3nt: TGCGCCAGCAGCCAAGATTGGGGGACAGGCAAGCAGTACTTC
CDR3aa: CASSQDWGTGKQYF

v_gene: TRBV19
j_gene: TRBJ1-1
d_gene: -
abundance: -
CDR3nt: TGTGCCAGTAGTATAGGCCCAGGGACCGCTTTCTTT
CDR3aa: CASSIGPGTAFF

v_gene: TRBV7-2
j_gene: TRBJ1-4
d_gene: -
abundance: -
CDR3nt: TGTGCCAGCAGCGAAGGGGTGGCATCGGGTGAAAAACTGTTTTTT
CDR3aa: CASSEGVASGEKLFF

v_gene: TRBV19
j_gene: TRBJ2-1
d_gene: -
abundance: -
CDR3nt: TGTGCCAGTAGTGGCTCGGGCCAGGGGCGGGAGTGGCGCAATGAGCAGTTCTTC
CDR3aa: CASSGSGQGREWRNEQFF

v_gene: TRBV5-4
j_gene: TRBJ2-3
d_gene: TRBD1
abundance: -
CDR3nt: TGTGCCAGCAGCCCGGACAGGCTCACAGATACGCAGTATTTT
CDR3aa: CASSPDRLTDTQYF

v_gene: TRBV29-1
j_gene: TRBJ1-5
d_gene: -
abundance: -
CDR3nt: TGCAGCGCTGAATATACTAACGGGGGGCCCCAGCATTTT
CDR3aa: CSAEYTNGGPQHF

v_gene: TRBV12-1
j_gene: TRBJ1-3
d_gene: -
abundance: -
CDR3nt: TGTGCCAGCAGCCGCAGGGTAGGAAACACCATATATTTT
CDR3aa: CASSRRVGNTIYF

v_gene: TRBV5-1
j_gene: TRBJ2-7
d_gene: TRBD2
abundance: -
CDR3nt: TGCGCCAGCAGCTTGGACGGTTTAGCGGGGTATTCCTACGAGCAGTACTTC
CDR3aa: CASSLDGLAGYSYEQYF

v_gene: TRBV7-9
j_gene: TRBJ2-7
d_gene: -
abundance: -
CDR3nt: TGTGCCAGCAGCTCTCAAGACTATTCCCACGAGCAGTACTTC
CDR3aa: CASSSQDYSHEQYF

v_gene: TRBV4-3
j_gene: TRBJ1-2
d_gene: TRBD1
abundance: -
CDR3nt: TGCGCCAGCAGCCAAGACTCACCGGGACAGGGAGGCGGCTACACCTTC
CDR3aa: CASSQDSPGQGGGYTF

v_gene: TRBV27
j_gene: TRBJ2-3
d_gene: -
abundance: -
CDR3nt: TGTGCCAGCGGTATTAAGATGACAGATACGCAGTATTTT
CDR3aa: CASGIKMTDTQYF

v_gene: TRBV15
j_gene: TRBJ2-5
d_gene: -
abundance: -
CDR3nt: TGTGCCACCAGCAGGCTACAAGAGACCCAGTACTTC
CDR3aa: CATSRLQETQYF

v_gene: TRBV6-5
j_gene: TRBJ2-2
d_gene: -
abundance: -
CDR3nt: TGTGCCAGCAGTTATAGTTATACAGGGTGGACCGGGGAGCTGTTTTTT
CDR3aa: CASSYSYTGWTGELFF

v_gene: TRBV19
j_gene: TRBJ1-2
d_gene: -
abundance: once
CDR3nt: TGTGCCAGTAAGAGGAACTATGGCTACACCTTC
CDR3aa: CASKRNYGYTF

v_gene: TRBV7-2
j_gene: TRBJ2-3
d_gene: TRBD1
abundance: -
CDR3nt: TGTGCCAGCAGCTTCGTACAGGGGTCAGATACGCAGTATTTT
CDR3aa: CASSFVQGSDTQYF

v_gene: TRBV11-3
j_gene: TRBJ1-1
d_gene: -
abundance: -
CDR3nt: TGTGCCAGCAGCTTGGGGGGGGAGACTGAAGCTTTCTTT
CDR3aa: CASSLGGETEAFF

v_gene: TRBV20-1
j_gene: TRBJ1-5
d_gene: -
abundance: -
CDR3nt: TGCAGTGCTAGAGTTGGTCAGCCCCAGCATTTT
CDR3aa: CSARVGQPQHF

v_gene: TRBV4-2
j_gene: TRBJ1-5
d_gene: -
abundance: once
CDR3nt: TGTGCCAGCAGCGAAAGGCAGTTAAATCAGCCCCAGCATTTT
CDR3aa: CASSERQLNQPQHF

v_gene: TRBV5-1
j_gene: TRBJ2-3
d_gene: TRBD2
abundance: -
CDR3nt: TGCGCCAGCAGCTTGGTCCCTAGCGGGGGATCCGCGTCTTTT
CDR3aa: CASSLVPSGGSASF

v_gene: TRBV4-1
j_gene: TRBJ1-5
d_gene: -
abundance: few
CDR3nt: TGCGCCAGCAGCCAAGTCGGACAGCCCCAGCATTTT
CDR3aa: CASSQVGQPQHF

v_gene: TRBV10-1
j_gene: TRBJ2-5
d_gene: -
abundance: -
CDR3nt: TGCGCCAACGAAGAAGAGACCCAGTACTTC
CDR3aa: CANEEETQYF

v_gene: TRBV20-1
j_gene: TRBJ1-4
d_gene: TRBD1
abundance: -
CDR3nt: TGCAGTGCGGGGAAGGACAGGGAATTT
CDR3aa: CSAGKDREF

v_gene: TRBV4-2
j_gene: TRBJ1-1
d_gene: -
abundance: few
CDR3nt: TGTGCCAGCAGCCAAGTGGGGGTGTTGGGAGGGACAGCTTTCTTT
CDR3aa: CASSQVGVLGGTAFF

v_gene: TRBV11-2
j_gene: TRBJ1-2
d_gene: -
abundance: -
CDR3nt: TGTGCCAGCAGCTTAGACAATAACTATGGCTACACCTTC
CDR3aa: CASSLDNNYGYTF